These 3 T cell receptor beta chains were sequenced from one sample in a study of blood T cell repertoires in COVID-19. TCRdb keeps only in-frame clones here, not all; method: immunoSEQ multiplex PCR. Found here are approximately 74,000 clones, around nine tenths of them singletons; the top ten hold approximately 1.9%. Sample: peripheral blood. The receptors derive from a woman aged 55 to 70 with acute or convalescent COVID-19.

This sequence joins TRBV2 and TRBJ2-2; 9 bases are shared with TRBD2. Germline V CDR1 and CDR2: SNHLY, FYNNEI. After removal of 4 bases from V and 2 bases from J, the junction contained 8 bases not matched to a gene. CDR3 length: 17 amino acids. CDR3 residues: CASSVIAGVINTGELFF. CDR3 in DNA: TGTGCCAGCAGTGTAATAGCGGGGGTCATCAACACCGGGGAGCTGTTTTTT.

The chain uses TRBV24-1 and TRBJ2-7, with TRBD1 matching over 9 bases. The CDR3 spans 15 residues. V lost 1 base, J lost 2 bases, and 2 bases stayed unmatched. Germline V lookup: CDR1 KGHDR, CDR2 SFDVKD. This CDR3 reads CATSDLGDRAYEQYF. The CDR3 bases are TGTGCCACCAGTGATTTAGGGGACAGGGCCTACGAGCAGTACTTC.

V is TRBV5-4 and J is TRBJ2-2; the match to TRBD2 covers 10 bases. CDR1 is SGHNT, CDR2 YYREEE, per germline (reference sequence). The CDR3 is 15 amino acids. V lost 4 bases to trimming and J lost 5 bases; unmatched junction nucleotides: 5. The CDR3 DNA is TGTGCCAGCAGCCCCGGGACTAGCGAAACCGGGGAGCTGTTTTTT. Amino acids: CASSPGTSETGELFF.